The rows below give T cell receptor beta chains drawn from one sample of a study of T cell repertoires in cytomegalovirus infection. Which antigens these TCRs recognize remains unknown. TCRdb re-analysed the reads in MiXCR, keeping a single row per CDR3 protein. This table has some 590,000 distinct CDR3 sequences, 40% appearing once. The specimen was cultured PBMCs, collected from culture after CMV antigen stimulation. The receptors were gathered from a human donor in good health (CMV status not recorded). Some clones in this sample may be carry-over from other donors' samples. The CDR3 runs from the conserved cysteine through the conserved F or W. A D gene is named only where the DNA matches it firmly. Clone size is not always given. Where it is, it says once, few, many or a class for expanded clones.

clone_size	v_call	d_call	j_call	cdr3_nt	cdr3_aa
-	TRBV2	TRBD2	TRBJ2-1	TGTGCCAGCAGTATAGCAGCGGGAGTATCCAATGAGCAGTTCTTC	CASSIAAGVSNEQFF
many	TRBV12-3/TRBV12-4	-	TRBJ1-1	TGTGCCAGCACCATCGGGGGGGGCGTTTTGAACACTGAAGCTTTCTTT	CASTIGGGVLNTEAFF
-	TRBV6-2/TRBV6-3	-	TRBJ2-5	TGTGCCAGCCTTCGGGAGCACCAAGAGACCCAGTACTTC	CASLREHQETQYF
-	TRBV19	-	TRBJ2-7	TGTGCCAGTAGCGCCAAAATCACAGCGTCCTACGAGCAGTACTTC	CASSAKITASYEQYF
-	TRBV7-2	-	TRBJ2-2	TGTGCCAGCAGGGGGAGTAGATCGAACACCGGGGAGCTGTTTTTT	CASRGSRSNTGELFF
-	TRBV7-9	TRBD1	TRBJ2-7	TGTGCCAGCAGCTCGTACCGGGACAGGGTCAGCGAGCAGTACTTC	CASSSYRDRVSEQYF
-	TRBV7-2	-	TRBJ2-3	TGTGCCAGCAGCTTAGTAACAGATAGGCAGTATTTT	CASSLVTDRQYF
-	TRBV6-6	TRBD1	TRBJ2-4	TGTGCCAGCAGCCACGGGACAGATCTAGCCAAAAACATTCAGTACTTC	CASSHGTDLAKNIQYF
few	TRBV25-1	-	TRBJ2-7	TGTGCCAGCAGTGAAAACTACGAGCAGTACTTC	CASSENYEQYF
few	TRBV12-3/TRBV12-4	-	TRBJ2-7	TGTGCCAGCAGTCAGGACACCGTGGTCGAGCAGTACTTC	CASSQDTVVEQYF
-	TRBV4-1	-	TRBJ2-1	TGCGCCAGCAGCGGAGGGATCGGACAGATGATGTGGGAGCAGTTCTTC	CASSGGIGQMMWEQFF
few	TRBV28	-	TRBJ2-7	TGTGCCAGCAGTTTAACCTTAGCTAAATTGGAGCAGTACTTC	CASSLTLAKLEQYF
-	TRBV7-2	-	TRBJ1-2	TGTGCCAGCAGCTTAGATGGCGCCGAGAATGGCTACACCTTC	CASSLDGAENGYTF
few	TRBV7-2	-	TRBJ2-5	TGTGCCAGCAGCTTAGCGCAGGACAGCCAAGAGACCCAGTACTTC	CASSLAQDSQETQYF
few	TRBV5-1	-	TRBJ2-7	TGCGCCAGCAGCTTGCGGGATCCCTCCTACGAGCAGTACTTC	CASSLRDPSYEQYF